This TCR beta chain derives from a study of CD8+ T cells in alopecia areata. Across the study: In an open-label trial, patients got 5 to 10 mg tofacitinib twice daily.

The CDR3 sequence is 15 residues long. Germline V gene lookup returns CDR1 MNHNS and CDR2 SASEGT. Trimming cost V 6 bases and J 4 bases, with 18 bases left between them. PBMCs provided sorted CD4+ and CD8+ T cells. Reverse transcribed after extraction, RNA yielded cDNA as the sequencing template. Sequencing used immunoSEQ multiplex PCR; TCRdb keeps in-frame clones, though not all of them. The sample has fewer than 150,000 clones, around three fifths seen once. Sample: CD4+ T cells sorted from blood, taken at week 0. The origin of this receptor is a human donor with alopecia areata. This chain connects TRBV6-1 to TRBJ2-5, with a tentative D call TRBD1 (7 bases). As DNA, the CDR3 is TGTGCCAGCAGAGCCGCCCGACAGGGAGGAGAGACCCAGTACTTC. It translates to CASRAARQGGETQYF.